The entry that follows covers one T cell receptor beta chain sequence. Its antigen is not identified. This CDR3 is built from 17 residues. The germline V gene has CDR1 MDHEN and CDR2 SYDVKM. V shed 6 bases and J 2 bases; nucleotides not matched to a gene: 13. Deep-level settings were used for running the assay. Profiling relied on immunoSEQ multiplex PCR, and the TCRdb table lists in-frame clones only, not all of them. This table has fewer than 3 million clones, about 90% appearing once. This entry belongs to a study of shared clonotypes between healthy human individuals. Study context: Three plates each covered CD4 naive and memory; CD8 naive two, CD8 memory one.

Healthy adults negative for HIV, lacking recent acute infections or vaccinations, served as donors. Points from the study as a whole: Represented genetic and exposure-history diversity was restricted by having few donors.

The rearrangement links TRBV28 to TRBJ1-1; the match to TRBD1 covers 9 bases. The sample was naive CD4+ T cells from PBMCs. The subset: CD45RA+ positively selected. This TCR was recovered from a man younger than 30 in good health. Some clones in this sample may be carry-over from other donors' samples. The CDR3 loop reads CASRPLPWGQGNTEAFF. The CDR3 DNA follows: TGTGCCAGCAGGCCTCTCCCCTGGGGACAGGGAAACACTGAAGCTTTCTTT.